The sequence of this T cell receptor (beta chain) was determined in a study of radiotherapy plus CTLA-4 blockade in lung cancer. The method was immunoSEQ multiplex PCR; TCRdb's version includes in-frame clones alone and lacks a portion of them. Counted here are some 70,000 clones, about 85% occurring once; the ten biggest clones make up roughly 4%. This clonotype originated in a human donor with non-small cell lung cancer who had a partial response to radiotherapy plus ipilimumab. The sample was peripheral blood, taken from a patient treated with radiotherapy plus ipilimumab.

The CDR3 loop reads CASSPDYNQPQHF. In DNA, the CDR3 is TGTGCCAGCAGTCCCGACTACAATCAGCCCCAGCATTTT. This chain joins TRBV12-1 and TRBJ1-5. TRBV12-1 is a known pseudogene. The CDR3 loop spans 13 amino acids.